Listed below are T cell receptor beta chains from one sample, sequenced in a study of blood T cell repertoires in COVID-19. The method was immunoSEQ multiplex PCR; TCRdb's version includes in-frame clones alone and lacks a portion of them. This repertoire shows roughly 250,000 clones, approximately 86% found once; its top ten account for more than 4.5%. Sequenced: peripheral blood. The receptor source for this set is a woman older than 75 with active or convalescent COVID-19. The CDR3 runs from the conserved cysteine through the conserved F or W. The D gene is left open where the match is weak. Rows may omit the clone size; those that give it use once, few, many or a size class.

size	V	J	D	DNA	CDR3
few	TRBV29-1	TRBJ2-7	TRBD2	TGCAGCGTTGAGGATCCTTGGAGCGGGAGGGCCGGGGGCGAGCAGTACTTC	CSVEDPWSGRAGGEQYF
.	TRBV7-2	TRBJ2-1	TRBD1	TGTGCCAGCAGCTTAGGTTCAGGGGGCTACTACAATGAGCAGTTCTTC	CASSLGSGGYYNEQFF
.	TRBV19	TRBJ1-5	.	TGTGCCAGTAGTCGCCGCCCAGGGGTGCATCAGCCCCAGCATTTT	CASSRRPGVHQPQHF
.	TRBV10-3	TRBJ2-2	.	TGTGCCATCAGTGGCCCCCAGAGTAGCGACTCCTGGGGCACCGGGGAGCTGTTTTTT	CAISGPQSSDSWGTGELFF
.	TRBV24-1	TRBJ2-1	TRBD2	TGTGCCACCAGTGATTTGAGACTAGCGGGAGGTAATGAGCAGTTCTTC	CATSDLRLAGGNEQFF
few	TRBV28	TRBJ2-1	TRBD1	TGTGCCAGCAGTTTATTAGGGGGCCGCCGGAATGAGCAGTTCTTC	CASSLLGGRRNEQFF
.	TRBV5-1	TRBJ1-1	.	TGCGCCAGCAGCTTGGAATCCGGGGGCACTGAAGCTTTCTTT	CASSLESGGTEAFF
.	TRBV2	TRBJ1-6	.	TGTGCCAGCAGACGATTTTCCCCCCCAGGAACCTATAATTCACCCCTCCACTTT	CASRRFSPPGTYNSPLHF
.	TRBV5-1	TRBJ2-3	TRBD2	TGCGCCAGCAGCTTGGCTAGGACTAGCGGGAGGGCCAACACAGATACGCAGTATTTT	CASSLARTSGRANTDTQYF
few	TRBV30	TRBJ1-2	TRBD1	TGTGCCTGGAGCGAGACAGGGGGAAGCTATGGCTACACCTTC	CAWSETGGSYGYTF
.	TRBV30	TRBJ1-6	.	TGTGCCTGGACCCGATCTCGGGGATTGGTTGGGTCACCCCTCCACTTT	CAWTRSRGLVGSPLHF
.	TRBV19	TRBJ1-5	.	TGTGCCAGTAGCCTGTCCGAGGTCCCCAGGGCCCATCAGCCCCAGCATTTT	CASSLSEVPRAHQPQHF
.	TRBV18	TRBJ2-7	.	TGTGCCAGCTCACCATACCGGGACATGAACTACGAGCAGTACTTC	CASSPYRDMNYEQYF
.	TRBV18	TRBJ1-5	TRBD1	TGTGCCAGCTCACCGGGACAGGGCCAAAGCAATCAGCCCCAGCATTTT	CASSPGQGQSNQPQHF
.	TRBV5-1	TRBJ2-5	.	TGCGCCAGCGAGAAAACTAGCTCGGTTGGGACCCAGTACTTC	CASEKTSSVGTQYF
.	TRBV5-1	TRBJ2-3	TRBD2	TGCGCCAGCAGCCAGGGACTAGCGGGACCGACAGATACGCAGTATTTT	CASSQGLAGPTDTQYF
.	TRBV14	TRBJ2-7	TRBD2	TGTGCCAGCAGCCAAGATTCCAGGCGGGGGGGCGTTTTGTACGAGCAGTACTTC	CASSQDSRRGGVLYEQYF
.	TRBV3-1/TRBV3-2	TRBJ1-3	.	TGTGCCAGCAGCCAAGTTTCCGTTTACACCATATATTTT	CASSQVSVYTIYF
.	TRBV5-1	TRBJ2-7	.	TGCGCCAGCAGCATACAGGGATACGAGCAGTACTTC	CASSIQGYEQYF
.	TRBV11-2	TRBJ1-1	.	TGTGCCAGCAAGGAACTGGGACTCTTGAACACTGAAGCTTTCTTT	CASKELGLLNTEAFF
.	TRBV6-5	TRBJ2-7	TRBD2	TGTGCCAGCAGTTATTGGGTAGCGGGAGGGGTCAACGAGCAGTACTTC	CASSYWVAGGVNEQYF
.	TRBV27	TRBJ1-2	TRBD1	TGTGCCAGCAGTTGGACAGGTACCCTGAGTGGGGCTGGCTACACCTTC	CASSWTGTLSGAGYTF
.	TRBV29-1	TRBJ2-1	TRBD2	TGCAGCGTCGGCTGGACTAGCGGGGGGCCGGGCGATGAGCAGTTCTTC	CSVGWTSGGPGDEQFF
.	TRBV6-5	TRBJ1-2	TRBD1	TGTGCCAGCGCACAGGGGGCCAATGGCTACACCTTC	CASAQGANGYTF
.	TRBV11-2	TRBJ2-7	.	TGTGCCAGCAGCTTAGGGTTACACTCCTACGAGCAGTACTTC	CASSLGLHSYEQYF
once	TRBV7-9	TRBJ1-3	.	TGTGCCAGCAGCCTGACACAGGCCTTCTCTGGAAACACCATATATTTT	CASSLTQAFSGNTIYF
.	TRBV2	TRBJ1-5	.	TGTGCCAGCAGTGAATCAGGGAATCAGCCCCAGCATTTT	CASSESGNQPQHF
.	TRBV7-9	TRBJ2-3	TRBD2	TGTGCCAGCAGCTATAGCGGGGTTAGCACAGATACGCAGTATTTT	CASSYSGVSTDTQYF
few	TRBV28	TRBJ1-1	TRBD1	TGTGCCAGCAGGCTGGGGGGACAGAGGAACACTGAAGCTTTCTTT	CASRLGGQRNTEAFF
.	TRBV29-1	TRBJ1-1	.	TGCAGCGTTGAAGTACAGCTCCGCACTGAAGCTTTCTTT	CSVEVQLRTEAFF
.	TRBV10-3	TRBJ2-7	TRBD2	TGTGCCATCAGCATCGGACTAGCGGGGCGCTCCTACGAGCAGTACTTC	CAISIGLAGRSYEQYF
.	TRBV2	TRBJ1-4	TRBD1	TGTGCCAGCAGCAGGGACAGGGGCCCAAATGAAAAACTGTTTTTT	CASSRDRGPNEKLFF
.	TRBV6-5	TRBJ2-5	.	TGTGCCACCGCCGCGCTTACGCAAGAGACCCAGTACTTC	CATAALTQETQYF
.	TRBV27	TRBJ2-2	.	TGTGCCAGCAGTTTATCGCCCGCTAGTACATTTCTCGGGGAGCTGTTTTTT	CASSLSPASTFLGELFF
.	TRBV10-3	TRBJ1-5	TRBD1	TGTGCCATCAGTGGGGACAGCGCTTATCAGCCCCAGCATTTT	CAISGDSAYQPQHF
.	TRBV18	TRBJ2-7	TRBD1	TGTGCCAGCTCACCAGCCACAGGGGGATCCTACGAGCAGTACTTC	CASSPATGGSYEQYF
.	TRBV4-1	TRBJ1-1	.	TGCGCCAGCAGCCCCGGCATGGGGAGAATAAGTGAAGCTTTCTTT	CASSPGMGRISEAFF
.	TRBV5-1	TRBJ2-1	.	TGCGCCAGCAGCTCCCATTCCACTCACCCCTACAATGAGCAGTTCTTC	CASSSHSTHPYNEQFF
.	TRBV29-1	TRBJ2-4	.	TGCAGCGTTGGGGGGGGCGTCAAAAACATTCAGTACTTC	CSVGGGVKNIQYF
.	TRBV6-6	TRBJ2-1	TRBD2	TGTGCCAGCAGTTACGGCGGGAGCTCCTACAATGAGCAGTTCTTC	CASSYGGSSYNEQFF
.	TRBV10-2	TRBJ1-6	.	TGCGCCAGCATTGACGGCGACAGGCACGGGAATTCACCCCTCCACTTT	CASIDGDRHGNSPLHF
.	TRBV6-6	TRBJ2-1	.	TGTGCCAGCGGATTCCTAGCGACTGAGCAGTTCTTC	CASGFLATEQFF
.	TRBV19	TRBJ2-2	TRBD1	TGTGCCAGTAGCCGGGGACAGGCTAACACCGGGGAGCTGTTTTTT	CASSRGQANTGELFF
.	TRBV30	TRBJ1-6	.	TGTGCCTGGAGAGCCCAGGGTTCTTATAATTCACCCCTCCACTTT	CAWRAQGSYNSPLHF
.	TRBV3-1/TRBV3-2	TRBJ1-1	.	TGTGCCAGCAGCCATCTGGACAGGAACACTGAAGCTTTCTTT	CASSHLDRNTEAFF
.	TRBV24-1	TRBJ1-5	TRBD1	TGTGCCACCAGTGACGCCGGGACAGGGGGCTTTCAGCCCCAGCATTTT	CATSDAGTGGFQPQHF
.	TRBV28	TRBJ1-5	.	TGTGCCAGCACCACAGCCCAGGGGATGGACGTTTATAGCAATCAGCCCCAGCATTTT	CASTTAQGMDVYSNQPQHF